Shown below are 9 T cell receptor beta chains from a single sample sequenced in a study of radiotherapy plus CTLA-4 blockade in lung cancer. Repertoires were generated with immunoSEQ multiplex PCR, while TCRdb's copy carries only in-frame clones and drops some. The table lists around 85,000 clones, around 88% of them singletons. The sequences come from peripheral blood, collected from a patient treated with radiotherapy plus ipilimumab. These receptors were taken from a human donor with non-small cell lung cancer who had a partial response to radiotherapy plus ipilimumab.

This chain uses TRBV7-2 with TRBJ1-2, with a tentative D call TRBD1 (5 bases). This CDR3 region has 13 residues. V lost 3 bases and J lost 2, with 7 bases in between. Germline V lookup: CDR1 SGHTA, CDR2 FQGNSA. The CDR3 reads CASSFRGNYGYTF. The DNA of the CDR3 is TGTGCCAGCAGCTTCCGGGGGAACTATGGCTACACCTTC. The variable domain in full, completed from reference TRBV7-2 and TRBJ1-2, reads GAGVSQSPSNKVTEKGKDVELRCDPISGHTALYWYRQSLGQGLEFLIYFQGNSAPDKSGLPSDRFSAERTGGSVSTLTIQRTQQEDSAVYLCASSFRGNYGYTFGSGTRLTVV.

The rearrangement links TRBV5-5 to TRBJ2-7; 9 bases are shared with TRBD2. CDR1 is SGHKS and CDR2 is YYEKEE in the germline V gene (reference sequence). The CDR3 is 16 residues long. V dropped 4 bases and J dropped 3; count of bases not matched to a gene: 11. CDR3 sequence reads: CASSPGRSGRLYEQYV. The DNA for the CDR3 is TGTGCCAGCAGCCCCGGTCGGAGCGGGAGGCTCTACGAGCAGTACGTC.

This chain links TRBV5-1 with TRBJ2-1, with D tentatively TRBD1 (6 bases). V lost 5 bases to trimming and J lost 5 bases, with 11 bases between them. Germline assignment: CDR1 SGHRS and CDR2 YFSETQ. This CDR3 is 13 amino acids long. The CDR3 sequence: CASRTGYDNEQFF. For the CDR3, the DNA is TGCGCCAGCAGGACAGGCTATGACAATGAGCAGTTCTTC.

As to this clone: The germline gene is not matched at one end of the junction; a read error may be the cause. The chain joins TRBV6-7 to TRBJ2-3, with TRBD1 matching over 11 bases. TRBV6-7 is given ORF status, its function remaining uncertain. The CDR3 sequence is 18 residues long. CDR3 DNA sequence: TGTGCCGGCAGTTACCCGCTCCGGGACAGGGGGAAGACAGATACGCAGTATTTT. Translating it yields CAGSYPLRDRGKTDTQYF.

The chain is built from TRBV28 and TRBJ1-1, with no clear D. Germline V gene lookup returns CDR1 MDHEN and CDR2 SYDVKM. Trimming took off 3 bases at V and 1 base at J, with 9 bases between the two ends. The CDR3 extends over 14 amino acids. The chain's CDR3 is CASSLVGRNTEAFF. The CDR3 DNA is TGTGCCAGCAGTTTGGTTGGGAGGAACACTGAAGCTTTCTTT.

V and J are TRBV2 and TRBJ1-1, with 9 bases that match TRBD1. J was trimmed by 5 bases and V by 9 bases; bases with no gene match: 7. This CDR3 spans 13 amino acids. Germline CDR1 and CDR2: SNHLY and FYNNEI. Written as DNA, the CDR3 is TGTGCCAGTGCCGGGACAGGGTTAACTGAAGCTTTCTTT. Translated: CASAGTGLTEAFF. Combining the CDR3 with reference TRBV2 and TRBJ1-1 gives the whole variable domain EPEVTQTPSHQVTQMGQEVILRCVPISNHLYFYWYRQILGQKVEFLVSFYNNEISEKSEIFDDQFSVERPDGSNFTLKIRSTKLEDSAMYFCASAGTGLTEAFFGQGTRLTVV.

The rearrangement links TRBV28 to TRBJ2-7; a possible D gene is TRBD1 (6 bases). The CDR3 is 13 residues long. The germline V gene encodes CDR1 MDHEN and CDR2 SYDVKM. The V gene lost 4 bases and the J gene lost 3 bases, with 10 bases spanning the gap. In DNA form, the CDR3 reads TGTGCCAGCAGTTCAGGACAGATCTACGAGCAGTACTTC. This encodes CASSSGQIYEQYF.

The genes are TRBV6-1 and TRBJ2-3; 7 bases fit TRBD1. Germline CDR1 reads MNHNS; CDR2 reads SASEGT. This CDR3 spans 14 amino acids. Trimming took 6 bases from V and 0 from J; bases not matched to a gene: 3. CDR3 residues: CASREQGSTDTQYF. CDR3 sequence (DNA): TGTGCCAGCAGGGAACAGGGGAGCACAGATACGCAGTATTTT.

The chain uses TRBV7-2 and TRBJ1-3; 11 bases line up with TRBD1. V gave up 3 bases and J gave up 2 bases; unmatched junction bases: 3. Germline V lookup: CDR1 SGHTA, CDR2 FQGNSA. There are 16 residues in the CDR3. CDR3 nucleotide sequence: TGTGCCAGCAGCTTTATGGGACAGGGGGCTGGAAACACCATATATTTT. Translating gives CASSFMGQGAGNTIYF.